This entry lists 21 T cell receptor beta chains sequenced from one sample in a study of blood T cell repertoires in COVID-19 (dated by TCRdb to 2020 to 2021). Library construction relied on the immunoSEQ multiplex PCR assay. This immuneACCESS table, as held by TCRdb, lists in-frame sequences with V and J called but not all clones. Of the missing ones, under half trace to an unresolved V gene in checked studies; the others have no known cause. For this sample the table gives approximately 69,000 clones, of which around 88% were detected only once. The biggest ten clones account for around 10% of the sample. Sequencing was performed on peripheral blood. All receptors derive from a human donor in a cohort sampled during active COVID-19.

This clone was observed once. This rearrangement joins TRBV7-9 to TRBJ1-1; unclear D gene. Germline V gene sequence: CDR1 SEHNR, CDR2 FQNEAQ (reference sequence). With 5 bases removed from V and 8 bases from J, the gap between germline ends came to 18 bases. This CDR3 contains 14 residues. CDR3 sequence (DNA): TGTGCCAGCAGCCTCATGGAGAGGGAATCAGAAGCTTTCTTT. Translating gives CASSLMERESEAFF.

This clone was seen only a few times. This chain links TRBV6-1 with TRBJ1-6; D gene ambiguous. This CDR3 contains 15 residues. V lost 2 bases to trimming and J lost 6 bases, with 11 bases between them. In germline, CDR1 is MNHNS, CDR2 SASEGT. The CDR3 DNA is TGTGCCAGCAGTGAAATACAGACCCGTAATTCACCCCTCCACTTT. Translating it yields CASSEIQTRNSPLHF.

The table lists this clone with a few counts. The gene calls are TRBV5-4 and TRBJ1-4; D possibly corresponds to TRBD1 (5 bases). From germline, CDR1 is SGHNT and CDR2 YYREEE (reference sequence). CDR3 length: 19 amino acids. V gave up 5 bases and J gave up 7 bases, with 30 bases separating them. In DNA form, the CDR3 reads TGTGCCAGCAGTAAACCCAGGGAACCCCCGCGGGGTGAGGCTGAAAAACTGTTTTTT. The encoded protein is CASSKPREPPRGEAEKLFF.

The chain uses TRBV7-8 and TRBJ1-2; TRBD1 is a possible D gene (6 bases). This CDR3 region has 13 residues. Germline CDR1 is SGHVS and CDR2 is FQNEAQ. Trimming removed 5 bases from V and 2 bases from J, with 9 bases in between. The CDR3 bases are TGTGCCAGCAGCGAAGGACAGAACTATGGCTACACCTTC. It specifies CASSEGQNYGYTF.

J is TRBJ1-5 and V is TRBV5-1; D is unresolved. Germline assignment: CDR1 SGHRS and CDR2 YFSETQ. The CDR3 has 13 amino acids. Trimming pared 5 bases from V and 0 bases from J, leaving 6 bases between. As DNA, the CDR3 is TGCGCCAGCAGAGCAGGTAGCAATCAGCCCCAGCATTTT. Residues: CASRAGSNQPQHF.

The chain couples TRBV5-1 to TRBJ2-3; 11 nucleotides line up with TRBD1. The CDR3 consists of 16 residues. The V gene end was trimmed by 3 bases and the J gene end by 3 bases; junction bases not matched to a gene: 6. Germline V gene sequence: CDR1 SGHRS, CDR2 YFSETQ. As DNA, the CDR3 is TGCGCCAGCAGCTACGGACAGGGGGCCGTAACAGATACGCAGTATTTT. Its translation: CASSYGQGAVTDTQYF.

The chain carries TRBV7-9 and TRBJ1-1, with unresolved D. CDR1 and CDR2 from the germline V gene are SEHNR and FQNEAQ (reference sequence). Trimming removed 0 bases from V and 1 base from J, with 9 bases in between. The CDR3 loop spans 15 amino acids. The CDR3 coding sequence is TGTGCCAGCAGCTTAGCTTTCACAGCGAACACTGAAGCTTTCTTT. Protein sequence: CASSLAFTANTEAFF.

The chain links TRBV10-3 to TRBJ1-2, with 9 nucleotides matching TRBD1. The V segment lost 3 bases and the J segment 6 bases; nucleotides outside the gene matches: 14. CDR1 is ENHRY and CDR2 is SYGVKD in the germline V gene. CDR3 length equals 17 residues. CDR3 amino acids: CAISDLAWDRVRNGYTF. CDR3 nucleotide sequence: TGTGCCATCAGTGACCTAGCTTGGGACAGGGTACGGAATGGCTACACCTTC.

The rearrangement links TRBV25-1 to TRBJ1-1; 7 bases are shared with TRBD1. Germline V gene sequence: CDR1 MGHDK, CDR2 SYGVNS. The trim removed 4 bases at V and 5 bases at J, leaving 7 bases unmatched. The CDR3 extends over 14 amino acids. In DNA, the CDR3 is TGTGCCAGCAGTGCAGACAGGGTCGGTACTGAAGCTTTCTTT. It codes for CASSADRVGTEAFF. The full variable domain, completed using reference TRBV25-1 and TRBJ1-1, is EADIYQTPRYLVIGTGKKITLECSQTMGHDKMYWYQQDPGMELHLIHYSYGVNSTEKGDLSSESTVSRIRTEHFPLTLESARPSHTSQYLCASSADRVGTEAFFGQGTRLTVV.

The chain is built from TRBV4-1 and TRBJ1-6, with 9 bases fitting TRBD1. J was trimmed by 14 bases and V by 0 bases; bases with no gene match: 8. CDR1 is MGHRA and CDR2 is YSYEKL in the germline V gene. This CDR3 contains 15 residues. In DNA, the CDR3 is TGCGCCAGCAGCCAAGAGGGAACAGGGGGCCCTACCCTCCACTTT. Translating it yields CASSQEGTGGPTLHF.

This clone was observed a handful of times. The chain combines TRBV2 with TRBJ2-2; tentatively, D is TRBD1 (7 bases). Germline values: CDR1 SNHLY, CDR2 FYNNEI. CDR3 size: 15 residues. Trimming pared 3 bases from V and 4 bases from J, leaving 12 bases between. Written as DNA, the CDR3 is TGTGCCAGCAGTGATTTCCAGGGGGGCACCGGGGAGCTGTTTTTT. Protein product: CASSDFQGGTGELFF. Full variable domain (missing parts from reference TRBV2 and TRBJ2-2): EPEVTQTPSHQVTQMGQEVILRCVPISNHLYFYWYRQILGQKVEFLVSFYNNEISEKSEIFDDQFSVERPDGSNFTLKIRSTKLEDSAMYFCASSDFQGGTGELFFGEGSRLTVL.

This chain uses TRBV5-4 with TRBJ2-5; unclear D gene. V was pared by 1 base and J by 5 bases, with 9 bases between. This CDR3 has 13 residues. The V gene's germline CDR1 is SGHNT and CDR2 YYREEE (reference sequence). The CDR3 DNA reads as TGTGCCAGCAGCTTGTCCGGGTTGGAGACCCAGTACTTC. This sequence encodes CASSLSGLETQYF.

The J gene is TRBJ1-6, the V gene TRBV2; TRBD1 agrees at 10 bases. The CDR3 is 16 residues long. CDR1 is SNHLY and CDR2 is FYNNEI in the germline V gene. The junction had 11 bases not matched to a gene; V was cut back by 8 bases and J by 7 bases. In DNA, the CDR3 is TGTGCCAGCGACCGGGACAGGGGTATTTACAATTCACCCCTCCACTTT. It specifies CASDRDRGIYNSPLHF.

The chain combines TRBV18 with TRBJ2-7; TRBD1 aligns across 7 bases. The CDR3 is made up of 15 amino acids. The trim removed 3 bases at V and 1 base at J, leaving 6 bases unmatched. The V gene's germline CDR1 is KGHSH and CDR2 LQKENI. CDR3 sequence reads: CASSPSGGSSYEQYF. The CDR3 DNA follows: TGTGCCAGCTCACCGTCAGGGGGTTCGTCCTACGAGCAGTACTTC.

This chain connects TRBV5-3 to TRBJ2-1; the match to TRBD2 covers 7 bases. TRBV5-3 is an open reading frame whose function is uncertain. The CDR3 spans 15 residues. V gave up 4 bases and J gave up 3 bases; unmatched junction bases: 7. CDR3 loop: CARSPRAGRYNEQFF. For the CDR3, the DNA is TGTGCCAGAAGCCCCAGAGCGGGGCGCTACAATGAGCAGTTCTTC.

This chain joins TRBV29-1 and TRBJ2-3, with TRBD1 identical over 11 bases. J was trimmed by 3 bases and V by 8 bases; bases with no gene match: 10. The CDR3 is 15 amino acids. The germline V gene encodes CDR1 SQVTM and CDR2 ANQGSEA. This chain's CDR3 is CSSIPGQGATDTQYF. CDR3 sequence (DNA): TGCAGCTCGATTCCCGGACAGGGGGCAACAGATACGCAGTATTTT.

The gene calls are TRBV30 and TRBJ1-3; D is perhaps TRBD1 (6 bases). The germline V gene encodes CDR1 GTSNPN and CDR2 SVGIG (reference sequence). The V gene lost 1 base and the J gene lost 2 bases, with 15 bases spanning the gap. This CDR3 has 16 residues. The CDR3 DNA follows: TGTGCCTGGAGTGACGGGACACTCATCCCTGGAAACACCATATATTTT. It specifies CAWSDGTLIPGNTIYF.

The V call is TRBV6-4, the J call TRBJ2-5; possible D gene TRBD2, 7 bases. Per the germline V gene, CDR1 is MRHNA and CDR2 is SNTAGT. The CDR3 length is 14 residues. V lost 9 bases and J 5 bases, leaving 19 bases between the germline ends. CDR3 residues: CARPRGGARETQYF. DNA of the CDR3: TGTGCCAGACCTAGGGGGGGGGCCAGGGAGACCCAGTACTTC.

V is TRBV2 and J is TRBJ2-1; D remains ambiguous. V lost 3 bases and J lost 3, with 12 bases in between. The germline gives CDR1 SNHLY, CDR2 FYNNEI. There are 15 residues in the CDR3. CDR3 region: CASSDPSASYNEQFF. The CDR3 DNA sequence: TGTGCCAGCAGTGACCCCAGCGCAAGCTACAATGAGCAGTTCTTC.

V is TRBV7-2 and J is TRBJ2-7; TRBD1 matches 8 bases. This CDR3 spans 13 amino acids. The V and J ends lost 7 bases and 6 bases, in that order; junction bases with no gene match: 8. Germline CDR1 and CDR2: SGHTA and FQGNSA. The CDR3 bases are TGTGCCAGCACCAAGGACAGGGCCGCCGAGCAGTACTTC. This gives the protein CASTKDRAAEQYF.

The chain combines TRBV7-9 with TRBJ2-5; TRBD1 matches at 12 bases. Germline CDR1 and CDR2: SEHNR and FQNEAQ (reference sequence). This CDR3 is built from 15 residues. V shed 5 bases and J 5 bases; nucleotides not matched to a gene: 6. CDR3 bases: TGTGCCAGCAGCCACGGGACAGGGGGCCGGGAGACCCAGTACTTC. Amino acids: CASSHGTGGRETQYF.